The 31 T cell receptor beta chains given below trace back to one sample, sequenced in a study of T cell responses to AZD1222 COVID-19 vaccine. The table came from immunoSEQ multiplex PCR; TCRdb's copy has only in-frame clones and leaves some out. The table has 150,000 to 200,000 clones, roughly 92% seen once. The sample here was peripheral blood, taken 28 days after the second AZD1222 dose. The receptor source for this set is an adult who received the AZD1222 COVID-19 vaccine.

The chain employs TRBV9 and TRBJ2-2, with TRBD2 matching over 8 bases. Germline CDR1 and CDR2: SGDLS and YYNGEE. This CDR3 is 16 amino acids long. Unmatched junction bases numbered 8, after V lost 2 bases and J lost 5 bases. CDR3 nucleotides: TGTGCCAGCAGCGTGTTAGCGGGAAGAAGAACCGGGGAGCTGTTTTTT. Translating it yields CASSVLAGRRTGELFF.

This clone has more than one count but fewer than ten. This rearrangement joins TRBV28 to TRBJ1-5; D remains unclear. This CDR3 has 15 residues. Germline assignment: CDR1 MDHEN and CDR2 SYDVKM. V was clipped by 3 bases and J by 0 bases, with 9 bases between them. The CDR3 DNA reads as TGTGCCAGCAGTTTTGGGGTCAATAGCAATCAGCCCCAGCATTTT. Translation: CASSFGVNSNQPQHF. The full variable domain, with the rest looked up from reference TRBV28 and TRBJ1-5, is DVKVTQSSRYLVKRTGEKVFLECVQDMDHENMFWYRQDPGLGLRLIYFSYDVKMKEKGDIPEGYSVSREKKERFSLILESASTNQTSMYLCASSFGVNSNQPQHFGDGTRLSIL.

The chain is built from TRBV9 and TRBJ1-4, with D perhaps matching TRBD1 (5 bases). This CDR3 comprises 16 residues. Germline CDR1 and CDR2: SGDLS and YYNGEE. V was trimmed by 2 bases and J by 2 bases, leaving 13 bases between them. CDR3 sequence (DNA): TGTGCCAGCAGCGTCGACCGGGCAGGGACTAATGAAAAACTGTTTTTT. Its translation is CASSVDRAGTNEKLFF.

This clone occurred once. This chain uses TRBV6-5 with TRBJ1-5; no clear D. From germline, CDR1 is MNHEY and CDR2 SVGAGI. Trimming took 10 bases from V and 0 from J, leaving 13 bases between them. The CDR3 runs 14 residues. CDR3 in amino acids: CAITNSYSNQPQHF. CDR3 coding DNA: TGTGCCATCACGAACTCTTATAGCAATCAGCCCCAGCATTTT.

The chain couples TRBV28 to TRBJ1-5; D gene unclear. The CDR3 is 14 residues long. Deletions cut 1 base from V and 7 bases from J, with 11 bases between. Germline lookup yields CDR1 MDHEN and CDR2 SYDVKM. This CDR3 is CASSLYLGSQPQHF. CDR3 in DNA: TGTGCCAGCAGTTTATATCTAGGGAGCCAGCCCCAGCATTTT.

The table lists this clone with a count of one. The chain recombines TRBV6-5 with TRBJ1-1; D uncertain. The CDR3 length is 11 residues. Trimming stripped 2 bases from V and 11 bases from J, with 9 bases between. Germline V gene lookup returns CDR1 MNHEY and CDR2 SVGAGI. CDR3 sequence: CASSYPPKAFF. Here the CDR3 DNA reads TGTGCCAGCAGTTACCCCCCTAAGGCTTTCTTT.

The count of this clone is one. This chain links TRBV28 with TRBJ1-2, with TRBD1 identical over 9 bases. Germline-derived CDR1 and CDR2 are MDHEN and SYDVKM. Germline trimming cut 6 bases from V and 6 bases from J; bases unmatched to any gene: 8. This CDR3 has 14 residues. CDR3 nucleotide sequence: TGTGCCAGCAGCACGACAGGGGGAATGAATGGCTACACCTTC. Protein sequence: CASSTTGGMNGYTF.

The CDR3: CASSYIGESQETQYF. As DNA, the CDR3 is TGTGCCAGCAGTTACATAGGGGAGAGCCAAGAGACCCAGTACTTC. The V call is TRBV6-5, the J call TRBJ2-5; D is possibly TRBD1 or TRBD2 (5 bases each). The V and J ends lost 2 bases and 1 base respectively, with 11 bases between them. The V gene's germline CDR1 is MNHEY and CDR2 SVGAGI. This CDR3 has 15 amino acids.

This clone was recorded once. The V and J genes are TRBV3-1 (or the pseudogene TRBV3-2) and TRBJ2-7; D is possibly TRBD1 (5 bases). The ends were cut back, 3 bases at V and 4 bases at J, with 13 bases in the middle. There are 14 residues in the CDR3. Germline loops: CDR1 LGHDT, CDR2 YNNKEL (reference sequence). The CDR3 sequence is CASSHTGPPYEQYF. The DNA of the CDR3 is TGTGCCAGCAGCCACACAGGACCCCCTTACGAGCAGTACTTC.

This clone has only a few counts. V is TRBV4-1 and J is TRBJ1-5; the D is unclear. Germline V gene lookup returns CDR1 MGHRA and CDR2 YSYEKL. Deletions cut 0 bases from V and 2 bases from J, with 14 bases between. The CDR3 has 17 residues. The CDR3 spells CASSQDSPRVGNQPQHF. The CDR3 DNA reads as TGCGCCAGCAGCCAAGATTCCCCAAGGGTGGGCAATCAGCCCCAGCATTTT.

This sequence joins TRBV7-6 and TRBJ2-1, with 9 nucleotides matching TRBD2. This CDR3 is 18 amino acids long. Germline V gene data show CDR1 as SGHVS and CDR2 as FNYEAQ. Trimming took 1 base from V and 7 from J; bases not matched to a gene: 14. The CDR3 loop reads CASSLEGLAQLGRNEQFF. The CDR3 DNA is TGTGCCAGCAGCTTAGAGGGACTAGCCCAGTTGGGCCGAAATGAGCAGTTCTTC.

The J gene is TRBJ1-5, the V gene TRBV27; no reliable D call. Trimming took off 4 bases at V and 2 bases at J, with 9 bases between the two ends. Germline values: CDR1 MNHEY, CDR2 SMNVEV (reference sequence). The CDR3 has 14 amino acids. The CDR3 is CASSSPGGNQPQHF. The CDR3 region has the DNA TGTGCCAGCAGTTCTCCAGGCGGCAATCAGCCCCAGCATTTT.

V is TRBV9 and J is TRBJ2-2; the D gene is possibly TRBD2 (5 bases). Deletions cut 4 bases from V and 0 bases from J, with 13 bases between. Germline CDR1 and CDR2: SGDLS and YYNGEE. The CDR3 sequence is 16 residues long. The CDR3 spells CASSPRGSANTGELFF. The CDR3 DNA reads TGTGCCAGCAGCCCTCGCGGTAGCGCGAACACCGGGGAGCTGTTTTTT.

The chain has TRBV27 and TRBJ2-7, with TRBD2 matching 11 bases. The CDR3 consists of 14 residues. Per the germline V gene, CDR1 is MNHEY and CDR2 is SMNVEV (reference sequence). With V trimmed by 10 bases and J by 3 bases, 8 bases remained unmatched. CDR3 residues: CAIPPGTSGYEQYF. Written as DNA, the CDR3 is TGTGCCATTCCGCCAGGGACTAGCGGCTACGAGCAGTACTTC.

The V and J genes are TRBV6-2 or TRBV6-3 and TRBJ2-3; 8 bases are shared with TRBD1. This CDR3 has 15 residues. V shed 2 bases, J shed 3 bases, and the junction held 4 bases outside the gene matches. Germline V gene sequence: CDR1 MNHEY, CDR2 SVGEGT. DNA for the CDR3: TGTGCCAGCAGTTACGGCAGGGGGCTGACAGATACGCAGTATTTT. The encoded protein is CASSYGRGLTDTQYF.

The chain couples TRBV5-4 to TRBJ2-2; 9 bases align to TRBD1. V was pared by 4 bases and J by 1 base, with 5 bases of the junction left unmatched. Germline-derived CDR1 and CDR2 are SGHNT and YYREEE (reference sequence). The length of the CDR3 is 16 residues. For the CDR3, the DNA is TGTGCCAGCAGCGTTCCGGGACAGGGGAACACCGGGGAGCTGTTTTTT. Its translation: CASSVPGQGNTGELFF.

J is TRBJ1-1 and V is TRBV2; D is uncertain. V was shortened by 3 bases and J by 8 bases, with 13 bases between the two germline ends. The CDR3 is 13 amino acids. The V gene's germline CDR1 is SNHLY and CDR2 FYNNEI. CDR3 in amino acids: CASSEGRPPEAFF. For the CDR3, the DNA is TGTGCCAGCAGTGAGGGCCGGCCCCCCGAAGCTTTCTTT.

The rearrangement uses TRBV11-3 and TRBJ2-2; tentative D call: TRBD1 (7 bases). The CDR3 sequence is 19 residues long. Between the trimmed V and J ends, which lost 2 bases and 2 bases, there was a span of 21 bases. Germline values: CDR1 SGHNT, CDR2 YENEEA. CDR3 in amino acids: CASSLTWVAGGLNTGELFF. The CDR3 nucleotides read TGTGCCAGCAGCTTAACGTGGGTCGCAGGGGGGTTAAACACCGGGGAGCTGTTTTTT. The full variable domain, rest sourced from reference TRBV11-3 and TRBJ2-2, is EAGVVQSPRYKIIEKKQPVAFWCNPISGHNTLYWYLQNLGQGPELLIRYENEEAVDDSQLPKDRFSAERLKGVDSTLKIQPAELGDSAVYLCASSLTWVAGGLNTGELFFGEGSRLTVL.

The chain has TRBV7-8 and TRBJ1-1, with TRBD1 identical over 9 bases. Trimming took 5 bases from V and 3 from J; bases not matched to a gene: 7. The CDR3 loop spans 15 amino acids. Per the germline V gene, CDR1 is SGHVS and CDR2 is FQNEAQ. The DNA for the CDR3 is TGTGCCAGCAGCCTGAACAGGGGGCAGCACACTGAAGCTTTCTTT. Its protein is CASSLNRGQHTEAFF.

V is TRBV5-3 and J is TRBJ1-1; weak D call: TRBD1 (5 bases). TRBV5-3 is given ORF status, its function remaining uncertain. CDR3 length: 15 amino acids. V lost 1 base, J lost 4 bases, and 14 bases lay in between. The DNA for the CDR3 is TGTGCCAGAAGCTTGATTTCGCAGGGAAGCACTGAAGCTTTCTTT. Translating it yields CARSLISQGSTEAFF.

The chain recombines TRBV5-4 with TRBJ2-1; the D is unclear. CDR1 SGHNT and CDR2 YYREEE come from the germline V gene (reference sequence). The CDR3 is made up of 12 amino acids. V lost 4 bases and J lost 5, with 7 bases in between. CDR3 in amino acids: CASSVMNNEQFF. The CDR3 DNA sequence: TGTGCCAGCAGCGTAATGAACAATGAGCAGTTCTTC.

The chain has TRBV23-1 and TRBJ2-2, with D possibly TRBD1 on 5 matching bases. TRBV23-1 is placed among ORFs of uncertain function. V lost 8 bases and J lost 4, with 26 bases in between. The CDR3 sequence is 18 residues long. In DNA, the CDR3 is TGCGCCAGCCGAGTTTCCGGACCCTGGACACTTCGCACCGGGGAGCTGTTTTTT. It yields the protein CASRVSGPWTLRTGELFF.

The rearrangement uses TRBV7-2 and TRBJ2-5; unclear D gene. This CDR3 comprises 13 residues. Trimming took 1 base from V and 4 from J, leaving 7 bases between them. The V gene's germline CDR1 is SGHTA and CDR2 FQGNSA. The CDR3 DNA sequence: TGTGCCAGCAGCTTAGTGCACCCAGAGACCCAGTACTTC. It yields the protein CASSLVHPETQYF.

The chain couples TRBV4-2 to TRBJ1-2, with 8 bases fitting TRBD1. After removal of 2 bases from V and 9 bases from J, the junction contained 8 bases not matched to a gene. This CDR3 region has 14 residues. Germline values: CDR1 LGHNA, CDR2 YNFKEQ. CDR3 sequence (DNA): TGTGCCAGCAGCCAAATTGACAGGGGCCATAGCTACACCTTC. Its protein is CASSQIDRGHSYTF.

For the CDR3, the DNA is TGTGCCAGCAGTTTTGGCAGCCCGGAAGAGACCCAGTACTTC. Translation: CASSFGSPEETQYF. V and J are TRBV27 and TRBJ2-5; D call uncertain. The CDR3 consists of 14 residues. Between the trimmed V and J ends, which lost 3 bases and 3 bases, there was a span of 11 bases. CDR1 and CDR2 from the germline V gene are MNHEY and SMNVEV (reference sequence).

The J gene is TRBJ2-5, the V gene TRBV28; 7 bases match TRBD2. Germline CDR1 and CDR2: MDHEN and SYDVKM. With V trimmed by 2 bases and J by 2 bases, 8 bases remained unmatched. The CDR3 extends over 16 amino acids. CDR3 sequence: CASSLTRTRLQETQYF. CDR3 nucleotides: TGTGCCAGCAGTTTAACCAGGACTAGGCTACAAGAGACCCAGTACTTC.

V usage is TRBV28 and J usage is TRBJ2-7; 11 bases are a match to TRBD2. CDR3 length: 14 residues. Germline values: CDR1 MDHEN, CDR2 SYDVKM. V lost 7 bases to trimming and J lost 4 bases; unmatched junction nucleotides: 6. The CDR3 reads CASTTSGRSYEQYF. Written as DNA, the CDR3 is TGTGCCAGCACCACTAGCGGGAGATCGTACGAGCAGTACTTC.

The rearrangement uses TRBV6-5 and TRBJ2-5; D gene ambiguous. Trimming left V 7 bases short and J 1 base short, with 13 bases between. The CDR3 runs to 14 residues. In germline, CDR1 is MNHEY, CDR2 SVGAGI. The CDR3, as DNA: TGTGCCAGCACTAAGAGCCCGACCCAAGAGACCCAGTACTTC. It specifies CASTKSPTQETQYF.

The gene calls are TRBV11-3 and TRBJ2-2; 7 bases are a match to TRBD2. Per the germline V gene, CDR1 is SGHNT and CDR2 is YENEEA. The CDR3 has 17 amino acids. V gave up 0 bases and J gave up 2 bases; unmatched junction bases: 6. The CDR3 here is CASSLDLWTRNTGELFF. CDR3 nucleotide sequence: TGTGCCAGCAGCTTAGATCTTTGGACTAGAAACACCGGGGAGCTGTTTTTT.

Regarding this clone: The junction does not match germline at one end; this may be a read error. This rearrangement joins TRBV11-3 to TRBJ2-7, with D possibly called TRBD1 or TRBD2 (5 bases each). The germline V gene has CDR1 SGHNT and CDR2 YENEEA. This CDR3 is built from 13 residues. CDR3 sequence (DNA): TGTGCCAGCAGCTTAGTGGCCGGGGCGACAACTTCGTTC. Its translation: CASSLVAGATTSF.

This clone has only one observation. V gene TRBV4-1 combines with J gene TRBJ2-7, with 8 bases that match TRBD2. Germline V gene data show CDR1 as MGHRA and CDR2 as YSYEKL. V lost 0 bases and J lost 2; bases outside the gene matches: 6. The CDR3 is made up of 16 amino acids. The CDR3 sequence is CASSQDRGSGAYEQYF. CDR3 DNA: TGCGCCAGCAGCCAAGATCGGGGTAGCGGGGCCTACGAGCAGTACTTC.